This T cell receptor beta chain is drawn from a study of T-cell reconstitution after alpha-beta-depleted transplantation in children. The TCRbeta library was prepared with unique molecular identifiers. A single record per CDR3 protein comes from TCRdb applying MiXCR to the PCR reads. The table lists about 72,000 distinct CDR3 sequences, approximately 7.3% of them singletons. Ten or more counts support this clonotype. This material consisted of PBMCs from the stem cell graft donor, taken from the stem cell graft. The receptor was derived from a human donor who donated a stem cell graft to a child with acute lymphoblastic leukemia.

DNA for the CDR3: TGTGCCAGCAGCTACTCAGGGACACCGGGAACTGAAGCTTTCTTT. It codes for CASSYSGTPGTEAFF. This chain links TRBV12-3 or TRBV12-4 with TRBJ1-1; TRBD1 is a possible D gene (6 bases). The CDR3 spans 15 residues. V lost 6 bases to trimming and J lost 5 bases, with 19 bases between them.